Described below is a single T cell receptor beta chain sequence and its context. This record belongs to a study of blood T cell repertoires in COVID-19. Data came from immunoSEQ multiplex PCR; TCRdb stores just in-frame clones and leaves some out. This sample has some 300,000 clones, with just under 90% found just once. Trimming took 8 bases from V and 1 from J, leaving 17 bases between them. There are 15 residues in the CDR3. Germline loops: CDR1 MNHNY, CDR2 SVGAGI (reference sequence). The source of this sequence is a woman in her thirties with COVID-19, enrolled during active disease. This chain links TRBV6-6 with TRBJ2-5, with D perhaps matching TRBD2 (6 bases). Sequenced: peripheral blood. The CDR3 nucleotides read TGTGCCAGCGGGGGTTCCAGCGGGCGCCAAGAGACCCAGTACTTC. Its protein product is CASGGSSGRQETQYF.